The present T cell receptor (beta chain) was sequenced within a study of siplizumab effects on memory and regulatory T cells. Assays captured around 92,000 TCR templates per sample. TCRdb keeps only in-frame clones here, not all; method: immunoSEQ multiplex PCR. The repertoire holds about 100,000 clones, approximately 90% seen once, with roughly 1% in the top ten. Findings and limits, study-wide: In roughly 75-95% of proliferating CD4+ or CD8+ clones, a naive or memory phenotype could not be assigned. Some alloreactive sequences were traceable to unstimulated CD4+ memory cells, and siplizumab significantly reduced them. Both greater diversity than memory cells and a major contribution to the alloresponse seemed to characterize naive T cells.

Worth noting for this clone: Its antigen is not known.

Between the trimmed V and J ends, which lost 2 bases and 7 bases, there was a span of 15 bases. Germline V gene lookup returns CDR1 KGHSH and CDR2 LQKENI. The CDR3 has 15 amino acids. The sequencing sample was made of CD4+ T cells sorted from blood. The genes are TRBV18 and TRBJ2-1; the D gene is possibly TRBD2 (5 bases). The receptor comes from a human donor in good health. Here the CDR3 reads CASSPDEGFKNEQFF. The DNA of the CDR3 is TGTGCCAGCTCACCAGACGAGGGTTTTAAAAATGAGCAGTTCTTC.